These 2 T cell receptor beta chains came from one sample sequenced in a study of immune evolution from preneoplasia to lung adenocarcinoma. Sequencing was performed with immunoSEQ multiplex PCR; in TCRdb, only in-frame clones are kept and a portion is missing. The table records some 11,000 clones, around 82% of them present only once. The specimen sequenced was FFPE minimally invasive lung adenocarcinoma tissue. All receptors come from a person aged 65-85 years with lung adenocarcinoma.

The rearrangement joins TRBV28 to TRBJ1-3; D perhaps matches TRBD1 (6 bases). There are 16 residues in the CDR3. Trimming cost V 5 bases and J 5 bases, with 19 bases left between them. Germline V gene data show CDR1 as MDHEN and CDR2 as SYDVKM. The CDR3 DNA sequence: TGTGCCAGCAGTCCTGGAACGAGGACAGTGAGAAACACCATATATTTT. Translated: CASSPGTRTVRNTIYF.

This clone came up a few times. This chain links TRBV6-1 with TRBJ2-1; TRBD1 is a possible D gene (6 bases). The CDR3 is 14 amino acids. Between the trimmed V and J ends, which lost 6 bases and 5 bases, there was a span of 14 bases. The germline V gene has CDR1 MNHNS and CDR2 SASEGT. The CDR3 bases are TGTGCCAGCAGGAAGCCACAGGGAAACAATGAGCAGTTCTTC. This sequence encodes CASRKPQGNNEQFF.